These 10 T cell receptor beta chains were all obtained from the same sample, sequenced in a study of T cells in Graves' hyperthyroidism and ophthalmopathy. TCR beta CDR3 regions were amplified from RNA transcripts. HTBI primers were used for first-round RT-PCR of the TCR CDR3. TCRdb processed the multiplex PCR reads anew with MiXCR; each CDR3 protein has one entry. The sample lists under 500,000 distinct CDR3 sequences; over 12% were seen once. Sequencing was performed on blood. The receptors derive from a man aged 45 to 65 with Graves' ophthalmopathy.

This clonotype was counted at least ten times. This sequence joins TRBV30 and TRBJ1-2; D perhaps matches TRBD1 (6 bases). CDR1 and CDR2 (germline): GTSNPN, SVGIG (reference sequence). The CDR3 extends over 12 amino acids. The V and J ends lost 3 bases and 3 bases respectively, with 8 bases between them. The CDR3 DNA follows: TGTGCCTGGAGAAACAGGGACTATGGCTACACCTTC. Translating gives CAWRNRDYGYTF.

In its sample, this clonotype was seen many times. The chain couples TRBV30 to TRBJ1-4; D is unclear. Germline CDR1 reads GTSNPN; CDR2 reads SVGIG (reference sequence). The CDR3 is 14 residues long. Trimming took off 0 bases at V and 8 bases at J, with 13 bases between the two ends. In DNA, the CDR3 is TGTGCCTGGAGTGTACCGGTTTTGGGAGAAAAACTGTTTTTT. The encoded protein is CAWSVPVLGEKLFF.

The chain joins TRBV11-3 to TRBJ2-1; possibly TRBD2 for D (5 bases). From germline, CDR1 is SGHNT and CDR2 YENEEA. The CDR3 consists of 17 residues. V was pared by 2 bases and J by 0 bases, with 14 bases between. CDR3 nucleotide sequence: TGTGCCAGCAGCTTAAGGGCTAGCTCTAACTCCTACAATGAGCAGTTCTTC. This gives the protein CASSLRASSNSYNEQFF.

This clonotype was recorded many times. This chain links TRBV3-1 with TRBJ1-2, with D uncertain. Trimming removed 0 bases at V and 8 bases at J, with 4 bases between. Germline assignment: CDR1 LGHDT and CDR2 YNNKEL (reference sequence). The CDR3 length is 11 residues. CDR3 nucleotide sequence: TGTGCCAGCAGCCAAGATCTCGGCTACACCTTC. Translation gives CASSQDLGYTF.

This clonotype was seen at least ten times. The chain uses TRBV29-1 and TRBJ2-3; D possibly uses TRBD1 or TRBD2 (5 bases each). Trimming left V 4 bases short and J 1 base short, with 12 bases between. Germline V lookup: CDR1 SQVTM, CDR2 ANQGSEA. The CDR3 extends over 14 amino acids. CDR3 in DNA: TGCAGCGTTGGGGGGATAGGGGGCACAGATACGCAGTATTTT. Its protein is CSVGGIGGTDTQYF.

This clonotype was recorded many times. This chain connects TRBV28 to TRBJ1-1; D is perhaps TRBD1 (6 bases). CDR3 length: 14 amino acids. Between the trimmed V and J ends, which lost 1 base and 9 bases, there was a span of 15 bases. The germline gives CDR1 MDHEN, CDR2 SYDVKM. The CDR3 protein is CASSLSTGRTQAFF. The CDR3 nucleotides are TGTGCCAGCAGTTTATCAACAGGGAGAACCCAAGCTTTCTTT.

The sample holds many counts of this clonotype. The V gene is TRBV28, the J gene TRBJ1-2; 7 bases map to TRBD1. The CDR3 runs 13 residues. Trimming took 7 bases from V and 6 from J; bases not matched to a gene: 8. Germline V gives CDR1 MDHEN, CDR2 SYDVKM. The CDR3: CASTQDRWDGYTF. CDR3 nucleotide sequence: TGTGCCAGCACCCAGGACAGGTGGGATGGCTACACCTTC.

This clonotype was counted a few times. The chain links TRBV4-2 to TRBJ1-5; D not resolved. The germline V gene has CDR1 LGHNA and CDR2 YNFKEQ. This CDR3 contains 16 residues. Trimming pared 0 bases from V and 7 bases from J, leaving 16 bases between. CDR3 DNA: TGTGCCAGCAGCCAAGAAACGGAAGGTAGTTGGCAGCCCCAGCATTTT. It encodes CASSQETEGSWQPQHF.

This clonotype showed up just a few times. The chain combines TRBV6-2 or TRBV6-3 with TRBJ2-3; possible D gene TRBD2, 6 bases. Germline V gives CDR1 MNHEY, CDR2 SVGEGT. This CDR3 comprises 14 residues. The V end was cut by 5 bases, the J end by 9 bases, with 18 bases between. The CDR3 loop is CASSQQAGLLTQYF. The CDR3 bases are TGTGCCAGCAGTCAACAGGCGGGACTCCTCACGCAGTATTTT.

This clonotype was recorded a few times. V gene TRBV27 combines with J gene TRBJ2-6; D is unclear. The V and J ends lost 3 bases and 0 bases respectively, with 6 bases between them. CDR3 length: 15 amino acids. CDR1 is MNHEY and CDR2 is SMNVEV in the germline V gene (reference sequence). CDR3 bases: TGTGCCAGCAGTTTGACGGCCTCTGGGGCCAACGTCCTGACTTTC. Amino acid sequence: CASSLTASGANVLTF.